The text below deals with one T cell receptor beta chain. Some clones are missing from TCRdb's copy, which holds only in-frame ones; the method was immunoSEQ multiplex PCR. The sample consists of tens of thousands of clones, around 79% of them appearing once. The sample comes from a study of blood T cell repertoires in COVID-19. This CDR3 is 14 amino acids long. Germline trimming cut 8 bases from V and 10 bases from J; bases unmatched to any gene: 11. Germline CDR1 and CDR2: LGHNA and YSLEER. The chain employs TRBV4-3 and TRBJ2-1; the match to TRBD2 covers 10 bases. The sequence derives from a man aged 45-65 years with active or convalescent COVID-19. The sequenced sample consisted of peripheral blood. This CDR3 is CASGSSPTSGEQFF. The CDR3 DNA sequence: TGCGCCAGCGGTTCCTCGCCGACTAGCGGGGAGCAGTTCTTC.